This entry features one TCR beta chain sequence. Its matching antigen is unknown. The sample is drawn from a study of T cell responses to AZD1222 COVID-19 vaccine. Whole-study findings and limits: At baseline, seropositivity was found in only a handful of AZD1222 recipients.

The CDR3 runs 13 residues. The V gene's germline CDR1 is SQVTM and CDR2 ANQGSEA. V lost 3 bases and J lost 5, with 10 bases in between. Some clones are missing from TCRdb's copy, which holds only in-frame ones; the method was immunoSEQ multiplex PCR. The table lists more than 120,000 clones, approximately 86% of them singletons. The receptor was derived from an adult who received the MenACWY meningococcal vaccine as a control. This chain links TRBV29-1 with TRBJ2-2, with D perhaps TRBD1 (6 bases). This specimen was peripheral blood, taken 28 days after the second dose of the MenACWY control vaccine. The CDR3 loop reads CSVDRGGTGELFF. CDR3 coding DNA: TGCAGCGTTGACAGGGGTGGGACCGGGGAGCTGTTTTTT.